This passage covers 14 T cell receptor beta chains from one sample sequenced in a study of molecular identifiers for immune sequencing clone quantification. MiXCR was run by TCRdb on the PCR reads, yielding one entry per CDR3 protein. Found here are approximately 630,000 distinct CDR3 sequences, roughly 23% of them singletons; the top ten hold 0.7% to 0.95%. Material: naive CD8+ T cells from blood, with Jurkat cell RNA spiked in. This sample's subset: FACS-sorted CD8+CD4-CCR7+CD45RA+ naive T cells. The receptors were sampled from a human donor in good health. Some libraries in this study had Jurkat cell RNA spiked in.

Many counts were recorded for this clonotype. The chain carries TRBV13 and TRBJ1-2, with a possible D match to TRBD1 (6 bases). This CDR3 has 14 residues. Trimming pared 5 bases from V and 6 bases from J, leaving 16 bases between. The germline V gene has CDR1 PRHDT and CDR2 FYEKMQ (reference sequence). CDR3 DNA: TGTGCCAGCAGCCCAACAACACAGGGCAATGGCTACACCTTC. It encodes CASSPTTQGNGYTF.

This rearrangement joins TRBV25-1 to TRBJ2-5, with D perhaps assigned TRBD1 or TRBD2 (5 bases each). CDR3 length: 16 amino acids. In germline, CDR1 is MGHDK, CDR2 SYGVNS. Trimming pared 2 bases from V and 0 bases from J, leaving 13 bases between. CDR3 in amino acids: CASSEKRDPNQETQYF. The CDR3 DNA sequence: TGTGCCAGCAGTGAAAAAAGGGACCCAAACCAAGAGACCCAGTACTTC. Full variable domain (remainder filled in from reference TRBV25-1 and TRBJ2-5): EADIYQTPRYLVIGTGKKITLECSQTMGHDKMYWYQQDPGMELHLIHYSYGVNSTEKGDLSSESTVSRIRTEHFPLTLESARPSHTSQYLCASSEKRDPNQETQYFGPGTRLLVL.

This clonotype was recorded many times. J is TRBJ1-2 and V is TRBV29-1, with TRBD1 matching over 8 bases. The CDR3 has 13 residues. The germline gives CDR1 SQVTM, CDR2 ANQGSEA. The trim removed 7 bases at V and 8 bases at J, leaving 12 bases unmatched. The CDR3 here is CSAEPTGEPGYTF. The CDR3 DNA reads TGCAGCGCGGAGCCGACAGGGGAGCCAGGCTACACCTTC.

This clonotype was seen many times. The chain couples TRBV4-3 to TRBJ1-3; TRBD1 agrees at 7 bases. The CDR3 extends over 16 amino acids. Germline lookup yields CDR1 LGHNA and CDR2 YSLEER. J was trimmed by 1 base and V by 1 base; bases with no gene match: 4. CDR3 sequence reads: CASSQGSRGSGNTIYF. Written as DNA, the CDR3 is TGCGCCAGCAGCCAAGGCTCCAGGGGGTCTGGAAACACCATATATTTT.

With respect to this clonotype: At one end, the junction sequence differs from germline, possibly due to a read error. The chain combines TRBV5-3 with TRBJ1-1, with TRBD1 as a possible D gene (5 bases). TRBV5-3 is identified as an open reading frame with a role that is uncertain. The CDR3 totals 15 residues. The CDR3 nucleotides read TGTGCCAGCAGCTTGCAGGGTCGCCCGACCACTGAAGCTTTCTTT. Translation gives CASSLQGRPTTEAFF.

Notes on this clonotype: At one end, the junction sequence differs from germline, possibly due to a read error. The chain is built from TRBV7-6 and TRBJ2-6; 9 nucleotides line up with TRBD1. Germline CDR1 and CDR2: SGHVS and FNYEAQ. CDR3 length: 16 residues. The CDR3 DNA reads as TGTGCCAGCAGCTCCCGGACAGGGGCTGGGGTCAACGTCCTGACTTTC. The encoded protein is CASSSRTGAGVNVLTF.

This clonotype was detected a few times. The genes are TRBV6-5 and TRBJ1-1; D perhaps matches TRBD1 (6 bases). V lost 6 bases to trimming and J lost 6 bases, with 20 bases between them. The CDR3 consists of 15 residues. Per the germline V gene, CDR1 is MNHEY and CDR2 is SVGAGI. The CDR3 DNA is TGTGCCAGCAGCCAAAATGGGGGGGGCGAGGCTGAAGCTTTCTTT. This encodes CASSQNGGGEAEAFF.

This clonotype was seen a few times. V usage is TRBV6-5 and J usage is TRBJ1-1; 9 bases are shared with TRBD1. J was trimmed by 5 bases and V by 5 bases; bases with no gene match: 6. The CDR3 length is 14 residues. From germline, CDR1 is MNHEY and CDR2 SVGAGI. CDR3 amino acids: CASSQQGARTEAFF. CDR3 nucleotides: TGTGCCAGCAGTCAACAGGGGGCACGGACTGAAGCTTTCTTT.

For this clonotype: One end of the junction varies from germline; a read error may be responsible. The CDR3: CASSLQGGGSYEQHF. CDR3 DNA sequence: TGTGCCAGCAGCCTACAGGGAGGGGGCTCCTACGAGCAGCACTTC. The chain recombines TRBV27 with TRBJ2-7, with D tentatively TRBD1 or TRBD2 (7 bases each). Germline loops: CDR1 MNHEY, CDR2 SMNVEV (reference sequence). The CDR3 is 15 residues long.

V is TRBV12-3 or TRBV12-4 and J is TRBJ2-5; D is perhaps TRBD1 or TRBD2 (6 bases each). This CDR3 is 14 amino acids long. With 5 bases removed from V and 3 bases from J, the gap between germline ends came to 13 bases. CDR3: CASSPGGTEETQYF. CDR3 nucleotides: TGTGCCAGCAGTCCCGGGGGCACAGAAGAGACCCAGTACTTC.

A remark on this clonotype: A much bigger clone sits one base away, suggesting this may be a read error. The chain uses TRBV28 and TRBJ1-1; no clear D. The CDR3 is made up of 11 amino acids. The V gene's germline CDR1 is MDHEN and CDR2 SYDVKM. The CDR3: CASSSSNEALF. CDR3 DNA: TGTGCCAGCAGTTCCTCCAATGAAGCTCTCTTT.

There are a few counts of this clonotype. This chain connects TRBV7-9 to TRBJ2-7; no firm D call. The CDR3 loop spans 15 amino acids. Per the germline V gene, CDR1 is SEHNR and CDR2 is FQNEAQ (reference sequence). Trimming stripped 1 base from V and 4 bases from J, with 14 bases between. The CDR3 region has the DNA TGTGCCAGCAGCTTAGGGTCCCGGTTGGGGTACGAGCAGTACTTC. Translation gives CASSLGSRLGYEQYF.

This clonotype showed up just a few times. The chain uses TRBV12-3 or TRBV12-4 and TRBJ2-7; the D is unclear. The CDR3 consists of 13 residues. V was pared by 8 bases and J by 0 bases, with 11 bases between. The CDR3 bases are TGTGCCAGCCGATGGGAATCCTCCTACGAGCAGTACTTC. Amino acid sequence: CASRWESSYEQYF.

The table lists this clonotype with many counts. The rearrangement uses TRBV6-2 or TRBV6-3 and TRBJ1-5, with D uncertain. Germline V lookup: CDR1 MNHEY, CDR2 SVGEGT. V lost 2 bases and J 13 bases, leaving 9 bases between the germline ends. This CDR3 comprises 11 residues. As DNA, the CDR3 is TGTGCCAGCAGTTACCCTGGGAGTCAGCATTTT. Protein: CASSYPGSQHF.